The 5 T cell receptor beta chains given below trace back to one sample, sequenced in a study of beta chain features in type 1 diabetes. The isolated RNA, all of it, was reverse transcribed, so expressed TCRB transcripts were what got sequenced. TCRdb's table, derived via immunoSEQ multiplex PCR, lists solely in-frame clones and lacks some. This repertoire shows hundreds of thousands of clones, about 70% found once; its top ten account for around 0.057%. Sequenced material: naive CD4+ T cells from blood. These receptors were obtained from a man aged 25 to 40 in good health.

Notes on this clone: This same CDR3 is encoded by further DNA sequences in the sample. This CDR3 reads CSVEEGAKNIQYF. CDR3 DNA: TGCAGCGTTGAGGAGGGAGCCAAAAACATTCAGTACTTC. V gene TRBV29-1 combines with J gene TRBJ2-4; a possible D gene is TRBD2 (6 bases). V was cut by 3 bases and J by 0 bases, with 6 bases left in between. Looked up from germline, CDR1 is SQVTM and CDR2 is ANQGSEA. This CDR3 spans 13 amino acids.

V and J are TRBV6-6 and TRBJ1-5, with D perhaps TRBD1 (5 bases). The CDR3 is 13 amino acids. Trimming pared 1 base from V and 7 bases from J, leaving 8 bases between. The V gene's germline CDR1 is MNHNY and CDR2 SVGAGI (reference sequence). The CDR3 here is CASSYYGGQPQHF. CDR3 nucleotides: TGTGCCAGCAGTTACTACGGGGGACAGCCCCAGCATTTT.

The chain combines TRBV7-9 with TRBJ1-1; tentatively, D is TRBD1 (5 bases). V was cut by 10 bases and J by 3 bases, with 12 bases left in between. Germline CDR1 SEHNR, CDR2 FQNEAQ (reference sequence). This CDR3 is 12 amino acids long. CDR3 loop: CATGPTHTEAFF. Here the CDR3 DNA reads TGTGCCACGGGACCGACGCACACTGAAGCTTTCTTT.

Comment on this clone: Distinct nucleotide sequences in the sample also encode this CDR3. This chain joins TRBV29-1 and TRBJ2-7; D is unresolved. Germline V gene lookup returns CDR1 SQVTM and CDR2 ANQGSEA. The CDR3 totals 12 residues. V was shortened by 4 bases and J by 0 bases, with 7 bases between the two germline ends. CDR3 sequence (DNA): TGCAGCGTTGTAGGCAGCTCCTACGAGCAGTACTTC. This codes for CSVVGSSYEQYF.

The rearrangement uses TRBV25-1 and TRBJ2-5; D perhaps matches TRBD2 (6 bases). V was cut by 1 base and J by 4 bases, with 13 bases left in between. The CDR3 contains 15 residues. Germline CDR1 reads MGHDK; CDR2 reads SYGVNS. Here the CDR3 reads CASSEFSEGTETQYF. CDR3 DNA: TGTGCCAGCAGTGAATTTTCGGAGGGAACAGAGACCCAGTACTTC.